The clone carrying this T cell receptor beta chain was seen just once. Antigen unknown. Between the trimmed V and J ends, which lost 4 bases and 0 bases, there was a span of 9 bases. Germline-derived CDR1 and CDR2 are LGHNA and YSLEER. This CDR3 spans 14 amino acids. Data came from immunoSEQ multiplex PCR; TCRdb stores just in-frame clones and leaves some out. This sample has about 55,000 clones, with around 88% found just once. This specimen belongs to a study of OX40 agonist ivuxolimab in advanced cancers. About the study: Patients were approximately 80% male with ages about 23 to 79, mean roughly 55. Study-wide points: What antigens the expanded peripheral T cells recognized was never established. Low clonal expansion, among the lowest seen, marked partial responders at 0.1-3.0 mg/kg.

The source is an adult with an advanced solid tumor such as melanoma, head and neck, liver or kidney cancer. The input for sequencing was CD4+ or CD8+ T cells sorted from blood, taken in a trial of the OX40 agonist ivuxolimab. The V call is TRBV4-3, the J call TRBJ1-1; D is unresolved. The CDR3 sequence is CASSPRRMNTEAFF. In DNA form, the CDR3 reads TGCGCCAGCAGCCCCCGGCGGATGAACACTGAAGCTTTCTTT.